The T cell receptor beta chain under discussion was sequenced for a study of post-analysis software for immune sequencing data. Whole-study findings and limits: Controls had significantly higher normalized Chao1 diversity than multiple sclerosis patients. Relative to controls, patients had 5 or 6 TRBV segments at higher frequency, with TRBV5-6, TRBV5-1 and TRBV20-1 among these.

Of note for this clonotype: The target antigen is unknown.

cDNA libraries for TCR beta contained unique molecular identifiers. Some 450,000 cDNA molecules were recovered from an input of 1 to 10 million T cells. MiXCR, run by TCRdb on the PCR reads, gives a single entry per CDR3 protein. The table has 250,000 to 300,000 distinct CDR3 sequences, 35% to 45% seen once. Germline values: CDR1 LGHNA, CDR2 YNFKEQ. The CDR3 covers 18 residues. V was trimmed by 1 base and J by 4 bases, leaving 23 bases between them. This TCR was recovered from a girl between 10 and 17 years old with multiple sclerosis. Sample: blood. V gene TRBV4-2 combines with J gene TRBJ2-7; D tentatively fits TRBD1 or TRBD2 (5 bases each). CDR3 DNA: TGTGCCAGCAGCCAAGGTATCAAGAGAATGTCTGGGGGATACGAGCAGTACTTC. Residues: CASSQGIKRMSGGYEQYF.